The source of this TCR beta chain is a study of CD8 T cells in ankylosing spondylitis. Study observations and caveats: Ankylosing spondylitis blood seemed to carry a telltale TCR beta motif made of eight or nine highly homologous variants. Researchers reportedly found disease-linked clones significantly enriched in matched ankylosing spondylitis synovial fluid.

Details on this clonotype: Its cognate antigen is unknown.

Germline CDR1 MGHRA, CDR2 YSYEKL. Between the trimmed V and J ends, which lost 0 bases and 5 bases, there was a span of 20 bases. The CDR3 spans 17 residues. Quantitative 5'-RACE with molecular barcodes generated TCR beta libraries. TCRdb reanalysed the 5' RACE reads using MiXCR and keeps one entry per CDR3 protein. The top ten clones hold 4.5% to 6% of a sample with 150,000 to 200,000 distinct CDR3 sequences, roughly 31% of them seen once. V and J are TRBV4-1 and TRBJ2-7, with a possible D match to TRBD1 (5 bases). This TCR was recovered from a male donor with ankylosing spondylitis. The sequencing sample was made of synovial fluid, either unsorted or a sorted T cell fraction (not recorded which). CDR3 DNA sequence: TGCGCCAGCAGCCAAGATTACCTGTCCGGCAGGGTGAACGAGCAGTACTTC. It specifies CASSQDYLSGRVNEQYF.